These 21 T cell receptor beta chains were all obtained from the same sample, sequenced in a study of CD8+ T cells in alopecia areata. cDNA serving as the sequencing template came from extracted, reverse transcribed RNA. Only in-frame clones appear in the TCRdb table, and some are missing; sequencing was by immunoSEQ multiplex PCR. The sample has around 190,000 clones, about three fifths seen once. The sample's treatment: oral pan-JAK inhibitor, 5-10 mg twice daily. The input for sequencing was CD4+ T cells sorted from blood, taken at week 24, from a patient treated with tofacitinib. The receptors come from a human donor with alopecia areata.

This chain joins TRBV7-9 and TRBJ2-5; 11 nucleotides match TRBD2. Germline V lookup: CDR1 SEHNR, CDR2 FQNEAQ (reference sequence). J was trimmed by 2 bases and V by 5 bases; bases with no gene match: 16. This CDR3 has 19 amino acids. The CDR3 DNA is TGTGCCAGCAGCCCGAGGGGGCTAGCGGGGGGCCGCGCTCAAGAGACCCAGTACTTC. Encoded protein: CASSPRGLAGGRAQETQYF.

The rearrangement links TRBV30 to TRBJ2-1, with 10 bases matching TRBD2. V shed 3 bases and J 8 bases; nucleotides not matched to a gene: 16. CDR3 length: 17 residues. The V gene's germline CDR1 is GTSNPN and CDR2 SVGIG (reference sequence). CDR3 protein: CAWRSVAGGAQLYEQFF. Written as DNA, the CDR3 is TGTGCCTGGAGGTCTGTAGCGGGGGGTGCGCAATTGTATGAGCAGTTCTTC.

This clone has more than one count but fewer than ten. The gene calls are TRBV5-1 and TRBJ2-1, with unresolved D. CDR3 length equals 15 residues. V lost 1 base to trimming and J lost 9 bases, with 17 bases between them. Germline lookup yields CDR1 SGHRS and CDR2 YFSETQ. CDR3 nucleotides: TGCGCCAGCAGCTTGACGGGCCGGGCGTCAAGTGAGCAGTTCTTC. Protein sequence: CASSLTGRASSEQFF.

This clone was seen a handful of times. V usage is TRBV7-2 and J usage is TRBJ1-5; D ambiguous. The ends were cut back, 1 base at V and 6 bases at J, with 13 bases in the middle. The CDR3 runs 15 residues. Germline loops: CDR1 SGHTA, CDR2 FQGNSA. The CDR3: CASSLVGPDTQPQHF. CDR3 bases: TGTGCCAGCAGCTTAGTTGGTCCAGACACTCAGCCCCAGCATTTT.

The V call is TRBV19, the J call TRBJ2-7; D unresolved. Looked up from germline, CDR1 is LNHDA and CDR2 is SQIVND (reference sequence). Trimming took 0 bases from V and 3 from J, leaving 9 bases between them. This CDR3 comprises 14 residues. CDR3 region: CASSIDGSYYEQYF. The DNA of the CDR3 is TGTGCCAGTAGTATAGATGGCAGTTACTACGAGCAGTACTTC.

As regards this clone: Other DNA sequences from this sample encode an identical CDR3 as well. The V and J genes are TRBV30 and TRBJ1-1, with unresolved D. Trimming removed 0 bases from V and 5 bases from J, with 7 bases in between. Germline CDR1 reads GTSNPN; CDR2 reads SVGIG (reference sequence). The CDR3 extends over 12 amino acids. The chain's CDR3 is CAWSVLGTEAFF. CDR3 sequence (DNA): TGTGCCTGGAGTGTATTGGGGACTGAAGCTTTCTTT. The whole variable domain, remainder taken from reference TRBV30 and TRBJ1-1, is SQTIHQWPATLVQPVGSPLSLECTVEGTSNPNLYWYRQAAGRGLQLLFYSVGIGQISSEVPQNLSASRPQDRQFILSSKKLLLSDSGFYLCAWSVLGTEAFFGQGTRLTVV.

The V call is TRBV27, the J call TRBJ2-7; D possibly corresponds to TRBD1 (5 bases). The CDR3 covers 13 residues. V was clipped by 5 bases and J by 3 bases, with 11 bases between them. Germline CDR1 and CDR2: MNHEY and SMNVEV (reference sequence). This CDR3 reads CASSEATGYEQYF. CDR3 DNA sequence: TGTGCCAGCAGTGAAGCTACAGGCTACGAGCAGTACTTC.

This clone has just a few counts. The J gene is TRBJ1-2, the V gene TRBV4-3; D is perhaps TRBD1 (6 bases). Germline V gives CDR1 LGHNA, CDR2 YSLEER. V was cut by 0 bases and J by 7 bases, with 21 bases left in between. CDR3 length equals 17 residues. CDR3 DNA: TGCGCCAGCAGCCAAGATACTCCAGGGGCGCTCGGGGTTGGCTACACCTTC. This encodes CASSQDTPGALGVGYTF.

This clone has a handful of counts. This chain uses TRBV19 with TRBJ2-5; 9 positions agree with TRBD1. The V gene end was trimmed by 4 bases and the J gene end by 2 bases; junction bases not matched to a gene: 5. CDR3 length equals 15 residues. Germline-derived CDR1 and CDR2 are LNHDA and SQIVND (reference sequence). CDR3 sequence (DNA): TGTGCCAGTAGTACCGGGACAGGGAGGCAAGAGACCCAGTACTTC. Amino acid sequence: CASSTGTGRQETQYF.

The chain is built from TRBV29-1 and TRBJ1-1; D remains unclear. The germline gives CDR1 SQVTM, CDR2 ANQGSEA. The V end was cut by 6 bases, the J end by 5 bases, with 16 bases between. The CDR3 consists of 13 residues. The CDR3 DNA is TGCAGCGTAGTTGACACTCCCGGGACTGAAGCTTTCTTT. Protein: CSVVDTPGTEAFF.

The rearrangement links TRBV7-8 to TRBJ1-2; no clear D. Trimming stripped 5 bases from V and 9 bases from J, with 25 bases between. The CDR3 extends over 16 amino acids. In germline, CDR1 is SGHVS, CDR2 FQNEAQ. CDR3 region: CASSTRAPVPFLSYTF. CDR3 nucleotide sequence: TGTGCCAGCAGCACCCGCGCCCCGGTTCCCTTCCTTAGCTACACCTTC.

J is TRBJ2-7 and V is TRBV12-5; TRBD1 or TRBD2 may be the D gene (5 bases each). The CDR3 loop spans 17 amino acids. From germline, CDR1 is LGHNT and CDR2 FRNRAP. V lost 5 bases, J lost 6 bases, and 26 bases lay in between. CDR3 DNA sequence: TGTGCTAGTGGTCCTAGAGGGACGACCCTAGAGACTGGCGAGCAGTACTTC. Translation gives CASGPRGTTLETGEQYF.

The CDR3 protein is CSPTHYGYTF. Written as DNA, the CDR3 is TGCAGCCCTACTCACTATGGCTACACCTTC. The V and J genes are TRBV29-1 and TRBJ1-2; no clear D gene. Germline V gene sequence: CDR1 SQVTM, CDR2 ANQGSEA. This CDR3 comprises 10 residues. V was cut by 8 bases and J by 3 bases, with 7 bases left in between.

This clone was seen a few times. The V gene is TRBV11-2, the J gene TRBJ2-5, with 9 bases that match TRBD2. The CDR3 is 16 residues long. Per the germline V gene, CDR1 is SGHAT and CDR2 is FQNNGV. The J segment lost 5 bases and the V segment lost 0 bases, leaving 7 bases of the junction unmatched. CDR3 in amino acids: CASSLEGSGLAETQYF. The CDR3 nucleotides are TGTGCCAGCAGCTTAGAGGGTTCTGGACTAGCGGAGACCCAGTACTTC. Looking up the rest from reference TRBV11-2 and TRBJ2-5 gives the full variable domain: EAGVAQSPRYKIIEKRQSVAFWCNPISGHATLYWYQQILGQGPKLLIQFQNNGVVDDSQLPKDRFSAERLKGVDSTLKIQPAKLEDSAVYLCASSLEGSGLAETQYFGPGTRLLVL.

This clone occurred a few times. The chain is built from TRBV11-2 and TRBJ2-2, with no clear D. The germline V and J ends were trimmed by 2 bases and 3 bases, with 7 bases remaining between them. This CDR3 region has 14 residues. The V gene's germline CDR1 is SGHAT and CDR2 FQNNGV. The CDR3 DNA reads TGTGCCAGCAGCTTAAGCTTAGACACCGGGGAGCTGTTTTTT. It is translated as CASSLSLDTGELFF.

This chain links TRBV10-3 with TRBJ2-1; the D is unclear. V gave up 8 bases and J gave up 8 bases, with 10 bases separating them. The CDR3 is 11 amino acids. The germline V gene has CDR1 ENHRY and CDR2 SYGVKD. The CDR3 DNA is TGTGCCATCCAGGCCGCCTATGAGCAGTTCTTC. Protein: CAIQAAYEQFF.

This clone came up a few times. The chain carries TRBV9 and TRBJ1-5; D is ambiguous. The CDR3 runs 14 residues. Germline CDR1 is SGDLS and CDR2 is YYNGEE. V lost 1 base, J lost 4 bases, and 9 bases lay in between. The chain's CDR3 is CASSVSPLNQPQHF. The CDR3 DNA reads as TGTGCCAGCAGCGTAAGCCCCCTAAATCAGCCCCAGCATTTT.

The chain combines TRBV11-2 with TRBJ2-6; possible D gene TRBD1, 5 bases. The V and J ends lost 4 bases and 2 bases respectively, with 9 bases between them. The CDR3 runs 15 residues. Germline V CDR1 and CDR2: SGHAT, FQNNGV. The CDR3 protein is CASSSDRTGANVLTF. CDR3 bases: TGTGCCAGCAGCTCCGACAGAACTGGGGCCAACGTCCTGACTTTC.

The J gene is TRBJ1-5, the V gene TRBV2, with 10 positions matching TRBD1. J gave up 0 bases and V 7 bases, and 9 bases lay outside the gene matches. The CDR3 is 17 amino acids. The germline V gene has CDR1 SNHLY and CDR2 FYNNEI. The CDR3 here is CASKRTGGNLSNQPQHF. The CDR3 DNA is TGTGCCAGCAAGAGGACAGGGGGGAACCTTAGCAATCAGCCCCAGCATTTT. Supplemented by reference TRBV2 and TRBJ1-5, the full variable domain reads EPEVTQTPSHQVTQMGQEVILRCVPISNHLYFYWYRQILGQKVEFLVSFYNNEISEKSEIFDDQFSVERPDGSNFTLKIRSTKLEDSAMYFCASKRTGGNLSNQPQHFGDGTRLSIL.

Here the CDR3 reads CASTKTGFQETQYF. The CDR3 DNA follows: TGTGCCAGCACTAAAACGGGATTCCAAGAGACCCAGTACTTC. The J gene is TRBJ2-5, the V gene TRBV2; D might be TRBD2 (5 bases). Deletions cut 7 bases from V and 1 base from J, with 13 bases between. The CDR3 totals 14 residues. The germline V gene has CDR1 SNHLY and CDR2 FYNNEI.

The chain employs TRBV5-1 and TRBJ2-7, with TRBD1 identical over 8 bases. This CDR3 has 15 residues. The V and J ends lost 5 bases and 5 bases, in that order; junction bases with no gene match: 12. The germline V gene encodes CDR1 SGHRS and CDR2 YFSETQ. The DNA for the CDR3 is TGCGCCAGCAGTCAGGGACAGGTGTCGGGCGACGAGCAGTACTTC. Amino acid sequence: CASSQGQVSGDEQYF.